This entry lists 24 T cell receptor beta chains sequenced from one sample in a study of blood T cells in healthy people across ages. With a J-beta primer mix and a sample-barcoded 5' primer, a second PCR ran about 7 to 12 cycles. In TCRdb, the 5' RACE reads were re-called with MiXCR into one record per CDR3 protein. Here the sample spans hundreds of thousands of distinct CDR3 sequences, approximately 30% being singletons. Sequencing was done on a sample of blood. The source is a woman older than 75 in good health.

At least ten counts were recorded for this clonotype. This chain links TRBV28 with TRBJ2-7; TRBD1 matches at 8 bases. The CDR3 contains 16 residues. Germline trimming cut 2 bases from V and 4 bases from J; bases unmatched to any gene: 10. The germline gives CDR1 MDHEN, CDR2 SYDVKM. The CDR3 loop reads CASSLTGTGYRYEQYF. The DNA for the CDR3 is TGTGCCAGCAGTTTAACCGGGACAGGTTACAGATACGAGCAGTACTTC. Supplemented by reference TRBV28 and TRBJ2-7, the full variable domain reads DVKVTQSSRYLVKRTGEKVFLECVQDMDHENMFWYRQDPGLGLRLIYFSYDVKMKEKGDIPEGYSVSREKKERFSLILESASTNQTSMYLCASSLTGTGYRYEQYFGPGTRLTVT.

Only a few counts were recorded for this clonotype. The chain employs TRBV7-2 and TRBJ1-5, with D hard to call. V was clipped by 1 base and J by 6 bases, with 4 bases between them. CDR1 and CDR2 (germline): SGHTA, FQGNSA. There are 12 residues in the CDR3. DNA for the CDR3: TGTGCCAGCAGCTTAGACGCTCAGCCCCAGCATTTT. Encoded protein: CASSLDAQPQHF.

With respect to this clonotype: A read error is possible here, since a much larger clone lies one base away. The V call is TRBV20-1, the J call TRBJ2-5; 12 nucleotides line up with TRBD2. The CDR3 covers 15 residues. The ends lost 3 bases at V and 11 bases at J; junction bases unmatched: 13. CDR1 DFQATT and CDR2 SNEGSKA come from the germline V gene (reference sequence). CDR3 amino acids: CSASRLAGGWGEQYF. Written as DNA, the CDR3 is TGCAGTGCTAGTAGGCTAGCGGGGGGGTGGGGTGAGCAGTACTTC.

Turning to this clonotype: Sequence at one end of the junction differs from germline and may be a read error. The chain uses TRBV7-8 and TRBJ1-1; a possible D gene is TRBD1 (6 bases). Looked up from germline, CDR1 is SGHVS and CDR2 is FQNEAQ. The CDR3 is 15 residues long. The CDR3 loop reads CANSLGGRGNTEAFF. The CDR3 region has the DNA TGTGCCAACAGCTTAGGAGGCAGGGGGAACACTGAAGCTTTCTTT.

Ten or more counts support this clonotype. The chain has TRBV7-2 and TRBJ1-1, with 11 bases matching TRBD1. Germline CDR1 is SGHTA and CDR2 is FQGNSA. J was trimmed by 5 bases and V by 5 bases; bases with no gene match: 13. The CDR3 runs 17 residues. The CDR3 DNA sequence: TGTGCCAGCAGCCCCTGGACAGGGGGCGCGAGAGGGACTGAAGCTTTCTTT. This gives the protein CASSPWTGGARGTEAFF.

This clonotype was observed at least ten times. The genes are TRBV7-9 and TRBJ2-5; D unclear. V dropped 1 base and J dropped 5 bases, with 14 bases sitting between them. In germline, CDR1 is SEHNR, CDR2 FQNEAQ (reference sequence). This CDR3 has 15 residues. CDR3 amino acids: CASSLGNKESETQYF. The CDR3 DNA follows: TGTGCCAGCAGCTTAGGGAACAAAGAGTCGGAGACCCAGTACTTC.

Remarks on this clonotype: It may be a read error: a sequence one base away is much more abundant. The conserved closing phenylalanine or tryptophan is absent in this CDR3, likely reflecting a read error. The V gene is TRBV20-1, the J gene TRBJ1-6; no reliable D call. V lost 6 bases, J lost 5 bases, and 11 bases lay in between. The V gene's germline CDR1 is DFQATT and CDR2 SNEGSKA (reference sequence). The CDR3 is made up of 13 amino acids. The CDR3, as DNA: TGCAGTGCGGCTAGGGAAAATAATTCACCCCTCCACTGT. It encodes CSAARENNSPLHC.

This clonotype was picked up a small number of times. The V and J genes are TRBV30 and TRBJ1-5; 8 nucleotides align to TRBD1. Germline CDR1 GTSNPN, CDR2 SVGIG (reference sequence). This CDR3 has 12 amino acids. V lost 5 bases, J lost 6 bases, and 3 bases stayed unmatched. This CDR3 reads CAWGQGGQPQHF. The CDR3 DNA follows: TGTGCCTGGGGACAGGGCGGTCAGCCCCAGCATTTT.

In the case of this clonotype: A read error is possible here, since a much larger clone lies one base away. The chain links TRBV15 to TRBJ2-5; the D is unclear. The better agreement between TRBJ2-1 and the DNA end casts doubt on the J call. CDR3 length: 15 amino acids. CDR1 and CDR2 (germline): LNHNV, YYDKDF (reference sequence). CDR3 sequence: CATSRVRTEKETQFF. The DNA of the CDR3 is TGTGCCACCAGCAGAGTTCGGACGGAGAAAGAGACCCAGTTCTTC.

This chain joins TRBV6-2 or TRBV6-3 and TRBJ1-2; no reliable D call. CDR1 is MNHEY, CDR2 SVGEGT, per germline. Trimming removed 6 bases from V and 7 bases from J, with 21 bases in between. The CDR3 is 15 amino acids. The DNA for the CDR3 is TGTGCCAGCAGGGTACAAGGGAGCCGGGCATCTGGCTACACCTTC. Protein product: CASRVQGSRASGYTF.

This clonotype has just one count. CDR3 nucleotides: TGCAGTGCTAGTTCTAGCGGGGGCCTCTCCTACAATGAGCAGTTCTTC. The encoded protein is CSASSSGGLSYNEQFF. This chain connects TRBV20-1 to TRBJ2-1; 10 bases match TRBD2. The germline V gene has CDR1 DFQATT and CDR2 SNEGSKA (reference sequence). Trimming cost V 3 bases and J 0 bases; bases outside gene matches: 5. This CDR3 is 16 amino acids long.

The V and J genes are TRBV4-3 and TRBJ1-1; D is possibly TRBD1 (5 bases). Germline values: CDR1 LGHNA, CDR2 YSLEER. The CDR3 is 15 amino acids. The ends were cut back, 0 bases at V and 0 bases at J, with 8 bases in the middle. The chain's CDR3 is CASSQDSRVNTEAFF. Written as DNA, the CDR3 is TGCGCCAGCAGCCAAGATAGCAGGGTGAACACTGAAGCTTTCTTT.

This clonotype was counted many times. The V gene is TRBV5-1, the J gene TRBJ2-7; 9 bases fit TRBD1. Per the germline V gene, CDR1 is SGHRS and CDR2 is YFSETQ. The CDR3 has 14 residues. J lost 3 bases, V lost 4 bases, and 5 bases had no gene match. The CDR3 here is CASSSRDRDYEQYF. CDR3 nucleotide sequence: TGCGCCAGCAGCAGCCGGGACAGGGACTACGAGCAGTACTTC.

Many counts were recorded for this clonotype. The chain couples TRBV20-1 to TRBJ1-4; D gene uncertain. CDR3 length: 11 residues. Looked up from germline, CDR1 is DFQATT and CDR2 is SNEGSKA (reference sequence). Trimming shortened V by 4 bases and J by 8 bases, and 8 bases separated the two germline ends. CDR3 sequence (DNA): TGCAGTGCTAAGGGAGGGGAAAAACTGTTTTTT. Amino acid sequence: CSAKGGEKLFF.

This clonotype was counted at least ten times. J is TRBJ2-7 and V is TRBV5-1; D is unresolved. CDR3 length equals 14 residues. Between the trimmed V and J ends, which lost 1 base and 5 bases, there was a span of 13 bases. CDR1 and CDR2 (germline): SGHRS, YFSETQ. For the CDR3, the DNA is TGCGCCAGCAGCTTGCTTCGGCCAACCGACGAGCAGTACTTC. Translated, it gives CASSLLRPTDEQYF.

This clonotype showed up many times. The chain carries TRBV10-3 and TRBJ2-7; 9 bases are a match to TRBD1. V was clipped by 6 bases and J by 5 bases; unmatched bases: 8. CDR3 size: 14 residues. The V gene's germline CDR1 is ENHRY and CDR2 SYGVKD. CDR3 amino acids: CAIRNEGQGNEQYF. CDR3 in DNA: TGTGCCATCAGAAATGAGGGACAGGGAAACGAGCAGTACTTC.

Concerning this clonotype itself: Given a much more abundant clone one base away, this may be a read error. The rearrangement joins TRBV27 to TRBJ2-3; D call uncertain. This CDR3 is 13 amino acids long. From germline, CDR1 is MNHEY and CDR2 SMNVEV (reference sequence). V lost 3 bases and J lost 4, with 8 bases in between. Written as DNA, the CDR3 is TGTGCCAGCAGTTTTCTTCCCGCAGATACGCAGTATTTT. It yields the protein CASSFLPADTQYF.

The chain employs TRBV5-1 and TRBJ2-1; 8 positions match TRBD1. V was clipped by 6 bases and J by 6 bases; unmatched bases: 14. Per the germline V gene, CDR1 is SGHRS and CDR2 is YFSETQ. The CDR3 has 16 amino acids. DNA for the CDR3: TGCGCCAGCAACCTCGGCGACAGGGGCAGAGGCAATGAGCAGTTCTTC. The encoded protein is CASNLGDRGRGNEQFF.

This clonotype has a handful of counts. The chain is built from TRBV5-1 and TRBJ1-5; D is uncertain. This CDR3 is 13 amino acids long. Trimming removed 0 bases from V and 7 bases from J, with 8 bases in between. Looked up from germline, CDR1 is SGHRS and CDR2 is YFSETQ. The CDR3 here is CASSLEVGQPQHF. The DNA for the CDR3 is TGCGCCAGCAGCTTGGAAGTGGGCCAGCCCCAGCATTTT.

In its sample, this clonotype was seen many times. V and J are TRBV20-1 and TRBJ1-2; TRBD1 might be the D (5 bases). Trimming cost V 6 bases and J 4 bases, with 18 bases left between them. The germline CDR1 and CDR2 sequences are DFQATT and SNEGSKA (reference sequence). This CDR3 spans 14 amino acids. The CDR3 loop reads CSAPRGGSGYGYTF. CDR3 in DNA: TGCAGTGCCCCCCGGGGGGGTTCGGGCTATGGCTACACCTTC.

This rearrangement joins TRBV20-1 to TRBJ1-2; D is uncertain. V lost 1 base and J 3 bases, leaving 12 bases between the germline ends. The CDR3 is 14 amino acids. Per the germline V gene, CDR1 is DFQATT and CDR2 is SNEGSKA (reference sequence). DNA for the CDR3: TGCAGTGCTAGAGTGGTAGGGAGTTACTATGGCTACACCTTC. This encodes CSARVVGSYYGYTF.

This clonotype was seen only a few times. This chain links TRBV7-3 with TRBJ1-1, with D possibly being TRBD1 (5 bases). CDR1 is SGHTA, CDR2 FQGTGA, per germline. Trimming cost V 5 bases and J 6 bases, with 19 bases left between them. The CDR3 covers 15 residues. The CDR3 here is CASSRTGGAGAEAFF. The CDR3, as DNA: TGTGCCAGCAGCAGGACCGGGGGAGCGGGCGCTGAAGCTTTCTTT.

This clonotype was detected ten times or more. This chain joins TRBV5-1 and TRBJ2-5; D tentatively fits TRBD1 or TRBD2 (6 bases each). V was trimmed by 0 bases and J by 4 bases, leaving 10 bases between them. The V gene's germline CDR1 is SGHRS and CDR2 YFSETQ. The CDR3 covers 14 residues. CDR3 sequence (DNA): TGCGCCAGCAGCTTGGGAACGGGGGCAGAGACCCAGTACTTC. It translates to CASSLGTGAETQYF.

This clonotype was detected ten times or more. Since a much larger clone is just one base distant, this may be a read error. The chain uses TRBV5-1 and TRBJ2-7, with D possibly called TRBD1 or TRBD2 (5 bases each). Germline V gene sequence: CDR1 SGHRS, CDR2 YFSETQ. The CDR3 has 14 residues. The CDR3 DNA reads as TGCGCCAACAGCCCGGGACGGATCTCCTACGAGCAGTACTTC. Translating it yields CANSPGRISYEQYF.